These 25 T cell receptor beta chains originate from one sample sequenced in a study of blood T cell repertoires in COVID-19. The data were produced by immunoSEQ multiplex PCR, yet TCRdb's version contains in-frame clones alone and is incomplete. The sample gives about 190,000 clones, around 84% of which show up once; approximately 3% is in the top ten. What was sequenced was PBMCs or T cells enriched from blood (not recorded which). All receptors derive from a woman in her twenties or thirties who had recovered from COVID-19.

This chain links TRBV11-1 with TRBJ1-1, with TRBD1 identical over 7 bases. Per germline, CDR1 SGHAT and CDR2 FQDESV (reference sequence). This CDR3 contains 14 residues. With V trimmed by 5 bases and J by 4 bases, 7 bases remained unmatched. The CDR3 sequence: CASSQRQGGTEAFF. The DNA for the CDR3 is TGTGCCAGCAGCCAAAGACAGGGTGGCACTGAAGCTTTCTTT.

V gene TRBV4-1 combines with J gene TRBJ2-2, with a possible D match to TRBD1 (6 bases). The CDR3 totals 15 residues. V shed 1 base and J shed 5 bases, with 11 bases lying between them. From germline, CDR1 is MGHRA and CDR2 YSYEKL. The CDR3 sequence: CASSQAGQGTGELFF. The CDR3 nucleotides are TGCGCCAGCAGCCAAGCCGGGCAGGGGACCGGGGAGCTGTTTTTT.

This clone has just a few counts. This sequence joins TRBV28 and TRBJ2-7; D possibly corresponds to TRBD2 (6 bases). Per germline, CDR1 MDHEN and CDR2 SYDVKM. V was cut by 4 bases and J by 2 bases, with 15 bases left in between. The CDR3 is 15 amino acids. The CDR3 is CASSSSGVPPYEQYF. DNA of the CDR3: TGTGCCAGCAGTTCCTCGGGAGTGCCCCCCTACGAGCAGTACTTC.

J is TRBJ2-1 and V is TRBV21-1; TRBD1, the D gene given by the table, was not confirmed from the DNA. TRBV21-1 is designated a pseudogene. The CDR3 length is 16 residues. CDR3: CASSPRGQGKNNEQFF. CDR3 bases: TGTGCCAGCAGCCCCAGAGGACAGGGGAAAAACAATGAGCAGTTCTTC.

This chain connects TRBV11-2 to TRBJ2-1; 11 nucleotides line up with TRBD2. The germline CDR1 and CDR2 sequences are SGHAT and FQNNGV. V trimming: 0 bases; J trimming: 6 bases; junction bases outside the gene matches: 1. The CDR3 runs to 15 residues. The CDR3 loop is CASSLEGLAGNEQFF. CDR3 coding DNA: TGTGCCAGCAGCTTAGAAGGACTAGCGGGCAATGAGCAGTTCTTC. The whole variable domain, filled in from reference TRBV11-2 and TRBJ2-1, reads EAGVAQSPRYKIIEKRQSVAFWCNPISGHATLYWYQQILGQGPKLLIQFQNNGVVDDSQLPKDRFSAERLKGVDSTLKIQPAKLEDSAVYLCASSLEGLAGNEQFFGPGTRLTVL.

The chain uses TRBV25-1 and TRBJ1-2; no reliable D call. This CDR3 is 14 amino acids long. Germline lookup yields CDR1 MGHDK and CDR2 SYGVNS. Trimming cost V 1 base and J 3 bases, with 9 bases left between them. The CDR3 sequence is CASSESMAHYGYTF. The CDR3 nucleotides read TGTGCCAGCAGTGAATCCATGGCCCACTATGGCTACACCTTC.

The V gene is TRBV7-9, the J gene TRBJ2-7; D is undetermined. The CDR3 is 13 residues long. Germline V gene lookup returns CDR1 SEHNR and CDR2 FQNEAQ (reference sequence). V was cut by 5 bases and J by 3 bases, with 11 bases left in between. CDR3 in amino acids: CASSEVTGYEQYF. CDR3 bases: TGTGCCAGCAGCGAAGTGACGGGCTACGAGCAGTACTTC.

The chain carries TRBV9 and TRBJ1-4; a possible D gene is TRBD1 (6 bases). This CDR3 comprises 21 residues. CDR1 SGDLS and CDR2 YYNGEE come from the germline V gene. With 0 bases removed from V and 3 bases from J, the gap between germline ends came to 27 bases. CDR3 residues: CASSVVEDRDIPFGANEKLFF. In DNA, the CDR3 is TGTGCCAGCAGCGTAGTCGAAGACCGGGACATTCCCTTTGGAGCTAATGAAAAACTGTTTTTT.

The chain combines TRBV5-5 with TRBJ1-2; no clear D. The CDR3 extends over 13 amino acids. Germline assignment: CDR1 SGHKS and CDR2 YYEKEE (reference sequence). V lost 0 bases to trimming and J lost 8 bases, with 11 bases between them. In nucleotides, the CDR3 is TGTGCCAGCAGCTTGGAACCTGGAGAGGGCTACACCTTC. This translates into CASSLEPGEGYTF. Based on the CDR3 plus reference TRBV5-5 and TRBJ1-2, the full variable domain is DAGVTQSPTHLIKTRGQQVTLRCSPISGHKSVSWYQQVLGQGPQFIFQYYEKEERGRGNFPDRFSARQFPNYSSELNVNALLLGDSALYLCASSLEPGEGYTFGSGTRLTVV.

This chain joins TRBV28 and TRBJ1-4; D is ambiguous. The CDR3 runs 18 residues. Trimming removed 6 bases at V and 2 bases at J, with 22 bases between. The germline V gene encodes CDR1 MDHEN and CDR2 SYDVKM. The CDR3 nucleotides are TGTGCCAGCAGCCCACTTTCACCGGGTGCAGAGACTAATGAAAAACTGTTTTTT. Translation gives CASSPLSPGAETNEKLFF.

The V call is TRBV5-1, the J call TRBJ1-4; TRBD1 aligns across 7 bases. CDR3 length: 15 amino acids. After removal of 2 bases from V and 8 bases from J, the junction contained 9 bases not matched to a gene. Germline CDR1 reads SGHRS; CDR2 reads YFSETQ. The CDR3 coding sequence is TGCGCCAGCAGCTTCACAACAGGGGTTTACGAAAAACTGTTTTTT. Translating gives CASSFTTGVYEKLFF.

The rearrangement joins TRBV3-1 (or the pseudogene TRBV3-2) to TRBJ1-5, with 10 bases matching TRBD1. CDR3 length: 17 residues. The ends lost 2 bases at V and 7 bases at J; junction bases unmatched: 11. Germline CDR1 is LGHDT and CDR2 is YNNKEL (reference sequence). As DNA, the CDR3 is TGTGCCAGCAGCCAACAGGCACCCGGGACAGGGGACCAGCCCCAGCATTTT. Its translation: CASSQQAPGTGDQPQHF.

The chain joins TRBV5-1 to TRBJ1-1; TRBD1 matches at 11 bases. J gave up 3 bases and V 2 bases, and 6 bases lay outside the gene matches. Germline V gene lookup returns CDR1 SGHRS and CDR2 YFSETQ. This CDR3 region has 16 residues. CDR3 coding DNA: TGCGCCAGCAGCTTAAGGACAGGGGGCGCGGACACTGAAGCTTTCTTT. Translating it yields CASSLRTGGADTEAFF. Full variable domain (outside the CDR3, taken from reference TRBV5-1 and TRBJ1-1): KAGVTQTPRYLIKTRGQQVTLSCSPISGHRSVSWYQQTPGQGLQFLFEYFSETQRNKGNFPGRFSGRQFSNSRSEMNVSTLELGDSALYLCASSLRTGGADTEAFFGQGTRLTVV.

The chain combines TRBV30 with TRBJ2-7; D perhaps matches TRBD1 (7 bases). In germline, CDR1 is GTSNPN, CDR2 SVGIG (reference sequence). With 4 bases removed from V and 2 bases from J, the gap between germline ends came to 9 bases. The CDR3 runs to 12 residues. CDR3 DNA: TGTGCCTGGACAGGGGGGACCTACGAGCAGTACTTC. Its translation: CAWTGGTYEQYF.

J is TRBJ2-7 and V is TRBV7-2; possibly TRBD1 for D (5 bases). Germline-derived CDR1 and CDR2 are SGHTA and FQGNSA. The CDR3 has 14 amino acids. Trimming cost V 5 bases and J 0 bases, with 11 bases left between them. CDR3: CASSPDRFSYEQYF. The CDR3 nucleotides read TGTGCCAGCAGCCCCGACAGATTCTCCTACGAGCAGTACTTC.

The chain carries TRBV15 and TRBJ2-5, with no clear D. This CDR3 has 14 residues. Trimming took off 0 bases at V and 4 bases at J, with 9 bases between the two ends. CDR1 and CDR2 from the germline V gene are LNHNV and YYDKDF (reference sequence). CDR3 protein: CATSRDVIGETQYF. DNA for the CDR3: TGTGCCACCAGCAGAGATGTGATCGGAGAGACCCAGTACTTC.

This chain joins TRBV10-3 and TRBJ1-4, with TRBD1 as a possible D gene (6 bases). The germline CDR1 and CDR2 sequences are ENHRY and SYGVKD. Trimming cost V 0 bases and J 6 bases, with 11 bases left between them. The CDR3 has 15 amino acids. Written as DNA, the CDR3 is TGTGCCATCAGTGAGTCGACCGGGGGGCATGAAAAACTGTTTTTT. It specifies CAISESTGGHEKLFF.

The genes are TRBV29-1 and TRBJ2-1, with D maybe TRBD1 (5 bases). V lost 8 bases, J lost 3 bases, and 17 bases lay in between. This CDR3 contains 14 residues. Per the germline V gene, CDR1 is SQVTM and CDR2 is ANQGSEA. This CDR3 is CSLSQGTGYNEQFF. CDR3 nucleotides: TGCAGCTTGTCTCAGGGAACTGGCTACAATGAGCAGTTCTTC.

J is TRBJ2-3 and V is TRBV3-1 (or the pseudogene TRBV3-2); TRBD2 matches 8 bases. Germline V gene sequence: CDR1 LGHDT, CDR2 YNNKEL (reference sequence). The CDR3 spans 13 residues. With V trimmed by 5 bases and J by 4 bases, 2 bases remained unmatched. For the CDR3, the DNA is TGTGCCAGCAGCAAGACTAGCGCAGATACGCAGTATTTT. As protein: CASSKTSADTQYF.

This clone has a handful of counts. At one end, the junction sequence differs from germline, possibly due to a read error. The genes are TRBV11-2 and TRBJ2-7; 7 nucleotides align to TRBD1. The CDR3 is 15 residues long. The germline V gene has CDR1 SGHAT and CDR2 FQNNGV. CDR3 DNA: TGTGCCAGCAGCTCCACAGGGGTGACCTCCTACGAGCGGTACTTC. Protein: CASSSTGVTSYERYF.

The chain combines TRBV4-1 with TRBJ1-4; D might be TRBD1 (5 bases). The CDR3 is 18 amino acids. CDR1 and CDR2 from the germline V gene are MGHRA and YSYEKL. Between the trimmed V and J ends, which lost 0 bases and 8 bases, there was a span of 22 bases. CDR3 sequence (DNA): TGCGCCAGCAGCCAAGATATCGGGACCGGGAGCCTAGGGGAAAAACTGTTTTTT. It is translated as CASSQDIGTGSLGEKLFF.

This clone was counted ten times or more. This sequence joins TRBV11-3 and TRBJ2-1, with D tentatively TRBD2 (5 bases). Germline lookup yields CDR1 SGHNT and CDR2 YENEEA. V lost 2 bases and J lost 0, with 8 bases in between. The CDR3 runs to 15 residues. The CDR3 DNA sequence: TGTGCCAGCAGCTTATCTGGGAGCTCCTACAATGAGCAGTTCTTC. Its protein is CASSLSGSSYNEQFF.

The V and J genes are TRBV19 and TRBJ1-5; maybe TRBD1 (6 bases). The V gene lost 3 bases and the J gene lost 0 bases, with 15 bases spanning the gap. The germline gives CDR1 LNHDA, CDR2 SQIVND (reference sequence). This CDR3 spans 17 amino acids. CDR3 sequence: CASSILGGGASNQPQHF. CDR3 in DNA: TGTGCCAGTAGTATTCTCGGTGGGGGGGCTAGCAATCAGCCCCAGCATTTT.

The rearrangement joins TRBV18 to TRBJ1-2; 11 bases line up with TRBD1. Germline lookup yields CDR1 KGHSH and CDR2 LQKENI. Trimming cost V 3 bases and J 6 bases; bases outside gene matches: 6. The CDR3 length is 15 residues. CDR3 sequence (DNA): TGTGCCAGCTCACCGCCGGGACAGGGGGAGCATGGCTACACCTTC. This codes for CASSPPGQGEHGYTF.

The chain recombines TRBV5-6 with TRBJ2-3, with 9 bases fitting TRBD1. The V segment lost 3 bases and the J segment 4 bases; nucleotides outside the gene matches: 12. The CDR3 runs to 17 residues. Germline loops: CDR1 SGHDT, CDR2 YYEEEE. The chain's CDR3 is CASSSLGGGQGSDTQYF. The DNA for the CDR3 is TGTGCCAGCAGCTCATTGGGAGGGGGACAGGGATCAGATACGCAGTATTTT. Variable domain in full (rest from reference TRBV5-6 and TRBJ2-3): DAGVTQSPTHLIKTRGQQVTLRCSPKSGHDTVSWYQQALGQGPQFIFQYYEEEERQRGNFPDRFSGHQFPNYSSELNVNALLLGDSALYLCASSSLGGGQGSDTQYFGPGTRLTVL.